The subject of this entry is one TCR beta chain. As yet, its antigen is unknown. This record comes from a study of Graves' ophthalmopathy and Graves' hyperthyroidism. Study observations and caveats: The blood repertoire also included most expanded thyroid clonotypes above 0.001 frequency.

As the template, RNA transcripts were used to amplify TCR beta CDR3 regions. The first-round RT-PCR employed HTBI primers together with the Qiagen OneStep RT-PCR kit. A multiplex PCR was then performed as the second round. In TCRdb, the multiplex PCR reads were re-called with MiXCR into one record per CDR3 protein. The repertoire holds about 410,000 distinct CDR3 sequences, with roughly 18% as singletons. Additional autoimmune diseases, uncontrolled infections, pregnancy or lactation disqualified patients. Diagnoses were established from clinical symptoms, serum thyroxine, TRAb, thyroid ultrasound and orbital computed tomography. CDR3 length: 12 residues. The V gene lost 8 bases and the J gene lost 7 bases, with 12 bases spanning the gap.

The rearrangement uses TRBV12-3 or TRBV12-4 and TRBJ1-5; the D is unclear. The sequence derives from a woman in her late teens or twenties with Graves' ophthalmopathy. Sequencing was performed on peripheral blood. DNA for the CDR3: TGTGCCAGCGGCAGGCCGGGCCAGCCCCAGCATTTT. It is translated as CASGRPGQPQHF.